A selection of T cell receptor beta chains follows, all from one sample in a study of control samples from healthy donors and cancer patients. This table comes from immunoSEQ multiplex PCR, and its TCRdb copy is limited to in-frame clones, with some not included. In the table there are over 150,000 clones, approximately 94% of which are singletons. Input material: blood. These receptors originate from a man younger than 40 in good health. The CDR3 runs from the conserved cysteine through the conserved F or W. D genes are given only for firm matches. For some rows the clone size is stated as once, few or many, or as a class when expanded; others skip it.

j_call	v_call	clone_size	d_call	cdr3_nt	cdr3_aa
TRBJ2-7	TRBV5-1	NA	TRBD1	TGCGCCAGCAGCTTGGGACAGGGCCCCTACGAGCAGTACTTC	CASSLGQGPYEQYF
TRBJ2-5	TRBV7-9	NA	TRBD1	TGTGCCAGCAGCCAGGGGGTGCGAGAGACCCAGTACTTC	CASSQGVRETQYF
TRBJ2-7	TRBV5-6	few	NA	TGTGCCAGCGCCCGCCGGGGGAGAGTTGACGAGCAGTACTTC	CASARRGRVDEQYF
TRBJ2-5	TRBV5-1	NA	NA	TGCGCCAGCAGCGCGGACAGCCAAGAGACCCAGTACTTC	CASSADSQETQYF
TRBJ1-2	TRBV5-1	NA	NA	TGCGCCAGCAGCTTAGAGGGGCATGGCTACACCTTC	CASSLEGHGYTF
TRBJ1-5	TRBV5-4	NA	NA	TGTGCCAGCAGCTATGGGGGGGGCAATCAGCCCCAGCATTTT	CASSYGGGNQPQHF
TRBJ1-1	TRBV10-3	NA	NA	TGTGCCATCAGTACACAGGGCTCCGACAGCACTGAAGCTTTCTTT	CAISTQGSDSTEAFF
TRBJ1-5	TRBV19	once	TRBD1	TGTGCCACCCGACAGGGTCCGGGCAATCAGCCCCAGCATTTT	CATRQGPGNQPQHF
TRBJ1-1	TRBV14	NA	NA	TGTGCCAGCAGAGACAGGCCCGCTAGGAACACTGAAGCTTTCTTT	CASRDRPARNTEAFF
TRBJ2-5	TRBV10-3	NA	NA	TGTGCCATCAGTGAAGGGGGGGCTCCCTCTCTAGAGACCCAGTACTTC	CAISEGGAPSLETQYF
TRBJ2-2	TRBV19	NA	NA	TGTGCCAGTAGTATGGCGTATCCCGGGGAGCTGTTTTTT	CASSMAYPGELFF
TRBJ2-2	TRBV3-1/TRBV3-2	NA	TRBD2	TGTGCCAGCAGCCAAGTCCCTAGCGGAGCGAACACCGGGGAGCTGTTTTTT	CASSQVPSGANTGELFF
TRBJ2-3	TRBV18	NA	TRBD1	TGTGCCAGCTCACCCCTCTTTGGGACAGGGGGTCGAGATACGCAGTATTTT	CASSPLFGTGGRDTQYF
TRBJ2-1	TRBV6-5	NA	NA	TGTGCCAGCAGTAAATGGCCCGACCGCAATGAGCAGTTCTTC	CASSKWPDRNEQFF
TRBJ2-3	TRBV2	NA	TRBD1	TGTGCCAGCAGTGCCGACAGGGGGCAGGCAGATACGCAGTATTTT	CASSADRGQADTQYF
TRBJ2-4	TRBV7-9	NA	TRBD1	TGTGCCAGCAGCCCAGGACAGGGTAGCAAAAACATTCAGTACTTC	CASSPGQGSKNIQYF
TRBJ2-7	TRBV30	NA	TRBD2	TGTGCCTGGAGTGTACTCAGCGGGAGTAACTACGAGCAGTACTTC	CAWSVLSGSNYEQYF
TRBJ2-7	TRBV7-2	NA	NA	TGTGCCAGCAGCTTAGAGGGGGGACAGTCCTACGAGCAGTACTTC	CASSLEGGQSYEQYF
TRBJ2-2	TRBV18	NA	NA	TGTGCCAGCTCACCCCAGGGGAGAACCGGGGAGCTGTTTTTT	CASSPQGRTGELFF
TRBJ2-7	TRBV19	once	NA	TGTGCCAGTAGAAATTCCGGGACCCTCTCCTACGAGCAGTACTTC	CASRNSGTLSYEQYF
TRBJ1-3	TRBV6-5	NA	NA	TGTGCCAGCAGTAAGGGGGGAATTGGAAACACCATATATTTT	CASSKGGIGNTIYF
TRBJ1-4	TRBV5-8	few	NA	TGTGCCAGCAGCGACAGGAATTTAAGGGGAAAACTGTTTTTT	CASSDRNLRGKLFF
TRBJ2-1	TRBV15	few	TRBD1	TGTGCCACCAGCAGAGATAAGACAGGGGTTTACAATGAGCAGTTCTTC	CATSRDKTGVYNEQFF
TRBJ1-1	TRBV6-5	NA	NA	TGTGCCAGCAGCCTCAAGGCCGCGAACACTGAAGCTTTCTTT	CASSLKAANTEAFF
TRBJ1-2	TRBV18	once	NA	TGTGCCAGCTCACCACCGGGTTCGGGGGCTCGGGGCTACACCTTC	CASSPPGSGARGYTF
TRBJ2-2	TRBV10-2	NA	NA	TGCGCCAGCATGCGGGCCAGCAACACCGGGGAGCTGTTTTTT	CASMRASNTGELFF
TRBJ2-1	TRBV4-3	NA	NA	TGCGCCAGCAGCCAAGCTCGGGGTCACTACAATGAGCAGTTCTTC	CASSQARGHYNEQFF
TRBJ2-2	TRBV24-1	NA	TRBD1	TGTGCCACCAGCTCAGGAGACAGGGCCGACCCCGGGGAGCTGTTTTTT	CATSSGDRADPGELFF
TRBJ2-7	TRBV30	NA	TRBD2	TGTGCCTGGTTCCTCCGACTAGCGGGACCTCCCTACGAGCAGTACTTC	CAWFLRLAGPPYEQYF
TRBJ1-2	TRBV7-2	once	NA	TGTGCCAGCAGCTTACAGACAGTCCCCTACACCTTC	CASSLQTVPYTF
TRBJ2-7	TRBV27	NA	NA	TGTGCCAGCAGTTTATCGGTAGGGGTCGGCTACGAGCAGTACTTC	CASSLSVGVGYEQYF
TRBJ1-1	TRBV13	NA	NA	TGTGCCAGCAGCTACCCGGGGACGGTGAACACTGAAGCTTTCTTT	CASSYPGTVNTEAFF
TRBJ1-2	TRBV6-1	NA	TRBD1	TGTGCCAGCAGTGAAAGGGACAGGGCAAACTATGGCTACACCTTC	CASSERDRANYGYTF
TRBJ1-4	TRBV30	NA	TRBD1	TGTGCCTGGACTGGACAGGCAACTAATGAAAAACTGTTTTTT	CAWTGQATNEKLFF
TRBJ2-1	TRBV7-3	NA	TRBD2	TGTGCCAGCACCCCGGGGGGGGCCCTCTCCAATGAGCAGTTCTTC	CASTPGGALSNEQFF
TRBJ2-7	TRBV27	NA	NA	TGTGCCAGCCGGCCAACCCCGGGGGAGCAGTACTTC	CASRPTPGEQYF
TRBJ2-7	TRBV2	NA	TRBD2	TGTGCCAGCAGTGGACTAGCGGGGACCTACGAGCAGTACTTC	CASSGLAGTYEQYF
TRBJ1-2	TRBV9	NA	TRBD1	TGTGCCAGCAGCGTCGGACAGGGAAGTGGCTACACCTTC	CASSVGQGSGYTF
TRBJ1-1	TRBV7-3	NA	TRBD1	TGTGCCAGCAGCTTGACAGGGGCCATGAACACTGAAGCTTTCTTT	CASSLTGAMNTEAFF
TRBJ2-3	TRBV7-2	NA	NA	TGTGCCAGCAGCTTGGGTCTAGTCCTGGTAGATACGCAGTATTTT	CASSLGLVLVDTQYF
TRBJ2-7	TRBV18	NA	NA	TGTGCCAGCTCACCAAACGTCGGACAGAACTACGAGCAGTACTTC	CASSPNVGQNYEQYF
TRBJ1-1	TRBV6-5	NA	NA	TGTGCCAGCAGTTATAGGGGCAGGGCTGCTGAAGCTTTCTTT	CASSYRGRAAEAFF
TRBJ1-5	TRBV6-5	NA	NA	TGTGCCAGCACCCCCCAGGGTGGCAATCAGCCCCAGCATTTT	CASTPQGGNQPQHF
TRBJ1-2	TRBV24-1	NA	NA	TGTGCCACCAGTGATTTTTCGGGAAGGGGCTACACCTTC	CATSDFSGRGYTF
TRBJ2-5	TRBV19	NA	NA	TGTGCCAGTAGTATTGCCTCTAGGGAGACCCAGTACTTC	CASSIASRETQYF
TRBJ2-7	TRBV27	NA	NA	TGTGCCAGCAGTACACCGGGACGGATTTACGAGCAGTACTTC	CASSTPGRIYEQYF
TRBJ1-2	TRBV4-2	NA	NA	TGTGCCAGCAGCCATCGGAGCGGGGGAGAGGGCTACACCTTC	CASSHRSGGEGYTF
TRBJ2-1	TRBV9	NA	NA	TGTGCCAGCAGCGTTGCTAGGGGTGAGCAGTTCTTC	CASSVARGEQFF
TRBJ1-1	TRBV18	few	TRBD1	TGTGCCAGCTCACCACTGGGACAGCAGATTGAAGCTTTCTTT	CASSPLGQQIEAFF
TRBJ1-1	TRBV12-3/TRBV12-4	NA	NA	TGTGCCAGCACCCCCACTGGGGGGCGCAAAGCTTTCTTT	CASTPTGGRKAFF
TRBJ1-2	TRBV19	NA	TRBD1	TGTGCCAGTAGTCCGGCCTCCGGGACAGGGCCCGGCTACACCTTC	CASSPASGTGPGYTF
TRBJ2-3	TRBV11-2	NA	TRBD2	TGTGCCAGCAGCCCCCCTTGGGTAGCGGGGGGCGGAGATACGCAGTATTTT	CASSPPWVAGGGDTQYF
TRBJ1-6	TRBV5-6	NA	TRBD1	TGTGCCAGTAGCTTGGCGGCGGGACAGGCGTTTTCACCCCTCCACTTT	CASSLAAGQAFSPLHF
TRBJ1-1	TRBV6-2/TRBV6-3	NA	TRBD1	TGTGCCAGCAGTGACAGGGAAGGGGCTGAAGCTTTCTTT	CASSDREGAEAFF
TRBJ1-2	TRBV9	NA	NA	TGTGCCAGCAGCACCTACAGAGGAGCTAACTATGGCTACACCTTC	CASSTYRGANYGYTF